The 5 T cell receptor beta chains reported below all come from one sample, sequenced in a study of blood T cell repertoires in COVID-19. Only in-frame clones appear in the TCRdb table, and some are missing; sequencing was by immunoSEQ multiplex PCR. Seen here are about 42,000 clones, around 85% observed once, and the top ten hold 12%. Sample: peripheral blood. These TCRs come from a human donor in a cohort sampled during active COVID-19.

Here the CDR3 DNA reads TGCGCCAGCAGCCTCGCCCCGGGACAGGGGGCAAGTGGCTACACCTTC. Its translation: CASSLAPGQGASGYTF. J is TRBJ1-2 and V is TRBV5-1; 12 bases fit TRBD1. The CDR3 is 16 residues long. CDR1 and CDR2 (germline): SGHRS, YFSETQ. V dropped 4 bases and J dropped 7; count of bases not matched to a gene: 11.

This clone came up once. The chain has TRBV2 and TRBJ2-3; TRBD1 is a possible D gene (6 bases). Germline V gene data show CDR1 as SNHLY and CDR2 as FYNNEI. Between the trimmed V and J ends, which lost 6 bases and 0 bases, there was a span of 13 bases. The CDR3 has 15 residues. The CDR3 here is CASRRAGVSTDTQYF. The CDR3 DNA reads TGTGCCAGCAGGAGGGCAGGGGTCAGCACAGATACGCAGTATTTT.

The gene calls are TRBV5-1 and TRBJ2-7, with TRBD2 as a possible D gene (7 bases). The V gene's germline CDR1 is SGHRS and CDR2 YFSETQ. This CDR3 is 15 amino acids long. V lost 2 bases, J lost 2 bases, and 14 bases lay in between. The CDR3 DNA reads TGCGCCAGCAGCTTAGGGAGGGGGGCCGCCTACGAGCAGTACTTC. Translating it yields CASSLGRGAAYEQYF.

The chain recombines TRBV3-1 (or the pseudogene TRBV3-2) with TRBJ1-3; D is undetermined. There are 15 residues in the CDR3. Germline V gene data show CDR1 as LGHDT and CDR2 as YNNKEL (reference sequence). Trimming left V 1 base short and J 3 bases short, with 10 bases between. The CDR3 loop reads CASSQAQRSGNTIYF. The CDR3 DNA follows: TGTGCCAGCAGCCAAGCCCAGAGGAGTGGAAACACCATATATTTT.

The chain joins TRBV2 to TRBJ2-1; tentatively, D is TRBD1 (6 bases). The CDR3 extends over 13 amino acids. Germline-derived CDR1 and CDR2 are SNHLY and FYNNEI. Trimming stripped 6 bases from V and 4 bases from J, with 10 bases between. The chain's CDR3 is CASRPGEYNEQFF. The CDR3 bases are TGTGCCAGCAGACCAGGGGAGTACAATGAGCAGTTCTTC.